This TCR beta chain is drawn from a study of shared clonotypes between healthy human individuals. Regarding the study as a whole: Relative to clonotypes present in all four donors, those not shared had lower generation probabilities. In several donors, about 5% of naive CD4 clonotypes appeared in common.

Using immunoSEQ multiplex PCR, the repertoire was profiled, and TCRdb retains in-frame clones only, with some absent. This sample carries about 510,000 clones, almost 97% of them seen once, and the ten largest clones take about 0.064%. Donation came from healthy HIV-negative adults that had no recent acute infections or vaccinations. A CD45RA-negative memory subset and a CD45RA+ naive subset were separated from the CD4+ cells. In the case of this clone: As yet, its antigen is unknown.

Sequenced material: naive CD4+ T cells sorted from blood. The subset was: CD45RA+ positively selected. This receptor was obtained from a woman younger than 45 in good health.

CDR3 coding DNA: TGTGCCACCACAGGGACAGCCGTTCTTAGCAATCAGCCCCAGCATTTT. It yields the protein CATTGTAVLSNQPQHF. This chain connects TRBV28 to TRBJ1-5; 7 bases map to TRBD1. Germline CDR1 is MDHEN and CDR2 is SYDVKM. Trimming at V came to 10 bases and at J to 0 bases, leaving 12 bases not matched to a gene. CDR3 length: 16 residues.